The 32 T cell receptor beta chains below all came from one sample that was sequenced in a study of tumor-infiltrating lymphocytes in localized non-small cell lung cancer. The protocol was immunoSEQ multiplex PCR, while the TCRdb copy is restricted to in-frame clones and leaves out a portion. The sample records approximately 7,200 clones, 61% being singletons. Sequencing was carried out using lung tumor tissue. These receptor sequences come from a human donor with non-small cell lung cancer.

The V call is TRBV18, the J call TRBJ2-3; no definite D call. CDR3 length: 15 residues. Trimming removed 3 bases from V and 1 base from J, with 11 bases in between. The germline gives CDR1 KGHSH, CDR2 LQKENI. This CDR3 is CASSPRVNGTDTQYF. CDR3 nucleotides: TGTGCCAGCTCACCTAGGGTAAATGGCACAGATACGCAGTATTTT.

This clone turned up a few times. The chain has TRBV6-5 and TRBJ1-2; 9 bases are a match to TRBD1. The CDR3 runs 14 residues. V was pared by 6 bases and J by 6 bases, with 8 bases of the junction left unmatched. CDR1 is MNHEY and CDR2 is SVGAGI in the germline V gene. CDR3 sequence: CASRGDRERDGYTF. For the CDR3, the DNA is TGTGCCAGCAGGGGGGACAGGGAGAGGGATGGCTACACCTTC.

This sequence joins TRBV6-6 and TRBJ1-5; TRBD1 aligns across 12 bases. The germline CDR1 and CDR2 sequences are MNHNY and SVGAGI (reference sequence). The V and J ends lost 5 bases and 8 bases, in that order; junction bases with no gene match: 7. There are 15 residues in the CDR3. CDR3 nucleotide sequence: TGTGCCAGCAGTCCCGGGACAGGGGGCCTGGAGCCCCAGCATTTT. Translation: CASSPGTGGLEPQHF.

The chain couples TRBV6-5 to TRBJ1-1; D call uncertain. Germline values: CDR1 MNHEY, CDR2 SVGAGI. V was clipped by 0 bases and J by 9 bases, with 8 bases between them. CDR3 length: 12 amino acids. CDR3 sequence reads: CASSYSTGKAFF. The CDR3 region has the DNA TGTGCCAGCAGTTACTCGACGGGTAAAGCTTTCTTT.

This clone was observed a single time. This chain joins TRBV25-1 and TRBJ2-7, with 12 positions matching TRBD1. After removal of 2 bases from V and 0 bases from J, the junction contained 2 bases not matched to a gene. This CDR3 has 16 residues. Germline values: CDR1 MGHDK, CDR2 SYGVNS. The CDR3: CASSEGTGGSSYEQYF. The CDR3 DNA sequence: TGTGCCAGCAGTGAAGGGACAGGGGGCAGCTCCTACGAGCAGTACTTC.

The gene calls are TRBV6-5 and TRBJ1-2; TRBD1 matches 9 bases. This CDR3 region has 15 residues. CDR1 and CDR2 from the germline V gene are MNHEY and SVGAGI. V lost 2 bases and J lost 8; bases outside the gene matches: 9. This CDR3 is CASSYVTGGFEGYTF. The CDR3 DNA follows: TGTGCCAGCAGTTACGTGACAGGGGGATTTGAGGGCTACACCTTC.

This clone was found once. V usage is TRBV23-1 and J usage is TRBJ2-2, with 7 bases fitting TRBD2. TRBV23-1 is placed among ORFs of uncertain function. Unmatched junction bases numbered 15, after V lost 5 bases and J lost 6 bases. The CDR3 extends over 17 amino acids. The DNA for the CDR3 is TGCGCCAGCAGTGTCTTCCGGACTAGTGGGGCCCCCGGGGAGCTGTTTTTT. It encodes CASSVFRTSGAPGELFF.

For the CDR3, the DNA is TGTGCCAGCAGTGACGGCTGGACAGGGAGCTCCTACGAGCAGTACTTC. This gives the protein CASSDGWTGSSYEQYF. This rearrangement joins TRBV6-1 to TRBJ2-7; 8 bases map to TRBD1. The V and J ends lost 3 bases and 0 bases, in that order; junction bases with no gene match: 7. The CDR3 is 16 residues long. The germline CDR1 and CDR2 sequences are MNHNS and SASEGT.

V and J are TRBV5-6 and TRBJ1-2; tentatively, D is TRBD1 (5 bases). V was pared by 4 bases and J by 4 bases, with 14 bases between. Germline V CDR1 and CDR2: SGHDT, YYEEEE. This CDR3 has 14 amino acids. The CDR3 region is CASSPGTGFYGYTF. CDR3 sequence (DNA): TGTGCCAGCAGCCCTGGGACGGGTTTCTATGGCTACACCTTC.

The table lists this clone with a count of one. The chain joins TRBV5-6 to TRBJ2-7, with D uncertain. Per the germline V gene, CDR1 is SGHDT and CDR2 is YYEEEE. The CDR3 totals 12 residues. V was pared by 6 bases and J by 2 bases, with 9 bases between. The CDR3 sequence is CASKSGAYEQYF. Written as DNA, the CDR3 is TGTGCCAGCAAGTCTGGGGCCTACGAGCAGTACTTC.

The chain links TRBV7-8 to TRBJ1-5; D is possibly TRBD1 (6 bases). CDR3 length: 17 residues. The germline gives CDR1 SGHVS, CDR2 FQNEAQ. V lost 6 bases and J 7 bases, leaving 25 bases between the germline ends. CDR3 sequence reads: CASSQQGGITKAQPQHF. DNA for the CDR3: TGTGCCAGCAGTCAACAGGGAGGAATTACGAAAGCCCAGCCCCAGCATTTT.

The J gene is TRBJ1-5, the V gene TRBV6-1; 8 bases agree with TRBD1. Trimming took 3 bases from V and 0 from J; bases not matched to a gene: 7. The germline V gene encodes CDR1 MNHNS and CDR2 SASEGT. CDR3 length equals 17 residues. This CDR3 reads CASSEGTGLYSNQPQHF. The CDR3 nucleotides read TGTGCCAGCAGTGAGGGGACAGGCCTATATAGCAATCAGCCCCAGCATTTT.

The chain's CDR3 is CASSRETGEVYGYTF. As DNA, the CDR3 is TGTGCCAGCAGTCGGGAGACAGGGGAGGTCTATGGCTACACCTTC. The chain couples TRBV6-5 to TRBJ1-2; 8 bases align to TRBD1. The CDR3 contains 15 residues. Unmatched junction bases numbered 9, after V lost 5 bases and J lost 4 bases. The germline gives CDR1 MNHEY, CDR2 SVGAGI.

The chain recombines TRBV6-6 with TRBJ1-1; D not certain. V was shortened by 6 bases and J by 10 bases, with 12 bases between the two germline ends. The CDR3 spans 11 residues. CDR1 and CDR2 from the germline V gene are MNHNY and SVGAGI (reference sequence). The CDR3 spells CASSNNVRAFF. The CDR3 bases are TGTGCCAGCAGCAACAACGTACGAGCTTTCTTT.

The rearrangement links TRBV14 to TRBJ2-1; D gene ambiguous. There are 12 residues in the CDR3. Deletions cut 4 bases from V and 5 bases from J, with 6 bases between. Germline values: CDR1 SGHDN, CDR2 FVKESK. For the CDR3, the DNA is TGTGCCAGCAGCCGAGGCGACAATGAGCAGTTCTTC. Residues: CASSRGDNEQFF.

This sequence joins TRBV9 and TRBJ2-3, with 8 bases aligning to TRBD2. V lost 2 bases, J lost 2 bases, and 7 bases stayed unmatched. In germline, CDR1 is SGDLS, CDR2 YYNGEE. CDR3 length: 16 residues. In DNA, the CDR3 is TGTGCCAGCAGCGTTTTTAGCGGGGTGACCACAGATACGCAGTATTTT. It is translated as CASSVFSGVTTDTQYF.

Within the sample, this clone is medium-sized. The V and J genes are TRBV29-1 and TRBJ1-2, with D unresolved. The CDR3 is made up of 13 amino acids. CDR1 SQVTM and CDR2 ANQGSEA come from the germline V gene. Trimming took 7 bases from V and 4 from J, leaving 16 bases between them. The CDR3 sequence is CSAHEGGGYGYTF. The CDR3 DNA is TGCAGCGCCCACGAGGGTGGAGGCTATGGCTACACCTTC.

This clone occurred a few times. The V gene is TRBV15, the J gene TRBJ2-3, with TRBD2 matching over 8 bases. The CDR3 spans 15 residues. Losses at the gene ends were 3 bases for V and 4 bases for J; bases not matched to a gene: 6. CDR1 and CDR2 from the germline V gene are LNHNV and YYDKDF (reference sequence). In nucleotides, the CDR3 is TGTGCCACCAGCAGCCCAGCGGGAGCGTCAGATACGCAGTATTTT. Translating gives CATSSPAGASDTQYF. The whole variable domain, remainder taken from reference TRBV15 and TRBJ2-3, is DAMVIQNPRYQVTQFGKPVTLSCSQTLNHNVMYWYQQKSSQAPKLLFHYYDKDFNNEADTPDNFQSRRPNTSFCFLDIRSPGLGDTAMYLCATSSPAGASDTQYFGPGTRLTVL.

This clone was observed once. The V gene is TRBV4-3, the J gene TRBJ2-1, with D unresolved. Germline V gene lookup returns CDR1 LGHNA and CDR2 YSLEER. V lost 8 bases to trimming and J lost 12 bases, with 23 bases between them. The CDR3 is 14 residues long. The CDR3 DNA follows: TGCGCCAGCGGGTCCGCTAGTTTAGGGTCTCGGCAGTTCTTC. Its protein is CASGSASLGSRQFF.

The chain couples TRBV6-1 to TRBJ2-6; TRBD1 might be the D (5 bases). The germline V gene encodes CDR1 MNHNS and CDR2 SASEGT. The CDR3 totals 16 residues. With 3 bases removed from V and 2 bases from J, the gap between germline ends came to 11 bases. The CDR3 sequence: CASSDRVNTGANVLTF. The CDR3 DNA is TGTGCCAGCAGTGACAGGGTAAACACTGGGGCCAACGTCCTGACTTTC.

The rearrangement uses TRBV7-6 and TRBJ1-1; D might be TRBD1 (6 bases). This CDR3 spans 13 amino acids. Germline V gene data show CDR1 as SGHVS and CDR2 as FNYEAQ. The V end lost 4 bases, the J end lost 5 bases, and 11 bases lay between the germline ends. The CDR3 reads CASSSLQGTEAFF. CDR3 DNA: TGTGCCAGCAGCTCTTTACAGGGTACTGAAGCTTTCTTT.

This clone was recorded only once. V is TRBV21-1 and J is TRBJ1-5. TRBV21-1 is a recognized pseudogene. The CDR3 is 20 residues long. The CDR3 sequence is CASSTIPGLRDIYSNQPQHF. The CDR3 DNA is TGTGCCAGCAGCACCATTCCCGGGTTGCGAGATATATATAGCAATCAGCCCCAGCATTTT.

This clone is deemed medium-sized. The chain carries TRBV7-6 and TRBJ2-2; 10 bases are shared with TRBD2. Trimming took 4 bases from V and 7 from J; bases not matched to a gene: 6. The length of the CDR3 is 15 residues. Germline V lookup: CDR1 SGHVS, CDR2 FNYEAQ. CDR3 region: CASSSLAGVIGELFF. The CDR3 bases are TGTGCCAGCAGCTCGCTAGCGGGAGTTATCGGGGAGCTGTTTTTT.

The V and J genes are TRBV2 and TRBJ1-3; possibly TRBD1 for D (5 bases). In germline, CDR1 is SNHLY, CDR2 FYNNEI. V shed 4 bases and J shed 0 bases, with 7 bases lying between them. The CDR3 sequence is 14 residues long. The CDR3 loop is CASSATASGNTIYF. The CDR3, as DNA: TGTGCCAGCAGTGCGACAGCCTCTGGAAACACCATATATTTT.

V usage is TRBV27 and J usage is TRBJ2-5; 9 bases fit TRBD2. Germline V lookup: CDR1 MNHEY, CDR2 SMNVEV (reference sequence). V was clipped by 8 bases and J by 7 bases; unmatched bases: 8. This CDR3 is built from 13 residues. CDR3 region: CASRGLAGGTQYF. CDR3 sequence (DNA): TGTGCCAGCCGGGGACTAGCTGGTGGGACCCAGTACTTC.

By proportion, this clone is medium-sized. The chain carries TRBV19 and TRBJ2-1, with 9 bases matching TRBD1. V shed 2 bases, J shed 7 bases, and the junction held 3 bases outside the gene matches. The CDR3 contains 14 residues. CDR1 LNHDA and CDR2 SQIVND come from the germline V gene (reference sequence). The CDR3, as DNA: TGTGCCAGTAGTATACGGGACAGGGATAATGAGCAGTTCTTC. Protein product: CASSIRDRDNEQFF.

This chain joins TRBV9 and TRBJ2-2; a possible D gene is TRBD2 (6 bases). Germline assignment: CDR1 SGDLS and CDR2 YYNGEE. The length of the CDR3 is 14 residues. Trimming removed 7 bases at V and 1 base at J, with 11 bases between. The CDR3 region has the DNA TGTGCCAGCGGGGGGACGGAGAACACCGGGGAGCTGTTTTTT. Encoded protein: CASGGTENTGELFF.

This clone appeared once. CDR3 sequence: CASSPGQDYDGYTF. The CDR3 nucleotides are TGTGCCAGCAGCCCGGGACAGGATTATGATGGCTACACCTTC. V and J are TRBV7-9 and TRBJ1-2; 8 positions agree with TRBD1. Germline CDR1 SEHNR, CDR2 FQNEAQ (reference sequence). The CDR3 extends over 14 amino acids. V shed 5 bases, J shed 6 bases, and the junction held 8 bases outside the gene matches.

This chain links TRBV21-1 with TRBJ2-1; the table's D gene call, TRBD2, was not cross checked with the DNA. TRBV21-1 is deemed a pseudogene. The CDR3 length is 14 residues. The CDR3: CASSKKGLWNEQFF. The CDR3 region has the DNA TGTGCCAGCAGCAAAAAGGGACTTTGGAATGAGCAGTTCTTC.

The rearrangement links TRBV7-3 to TRBJ1-5; 7 bases line up with TRBD1. CDR3 length equals 14 residues. Per germline, CDR1 SGHTA and CDR2 FQGTGA. Losses at the gene ends were 3 bases for V and 7 bases for J; bases not matched to a gene: 6. The CDR3 region has the DNA TGTGCCAGCAGCTTCGACAGGGTCAGCCAGCCCCAGCATTTT. Translated, it gives CASSFDRVSQPQHF.

This chain connects TRBV7-2 to TRBJ1-1; 9 nucleotides match TRBD1. This CDR3 has 14 amino acids. Losses at the gene ends were 4 bases for V and 6 bases for J; bases not matched to a gene: 6. The V gene's germline CDR1 is SGHTA and CDR2 FQGNSA. The CDR3 DNA follows: TGTGCCAGCAGCTGGGACAGGGTGGTCGCTGAAGCTTTCTTT. Translation gives CASSWDRVVAEAFF. The entire variable domain, with the rest obtained from reference TRBV7-2 and TRBJ1-1, is as follows: GAGVSQSPSNKVTEKGKDVELRCDPISGHTALYWYRQSLGQGLEFLIYFQGNSAPDKSGLPSDRFSAERTGGSVSTLTIQRTQQEDSAVYLCASSWDRVVAEAFFGQGTRLTVV.

CDR3 amino acids: CASSLRAGGPDEQFF. The CDR3 bases are TGTGCCAGCAGCTTAAGGGCGGGAGGGCCGGATGAGCAGTTCTTC. The chain uses TRBV7-9 and TRBJ2-1, with TRBD2 matching over 9 bases. Germline loops: CDR1 SEHNR, CDR2 FQNEAQ (reference sequence). V lost 2 bases and J lost 8; bases outside the gene matches: 7. This CDR3 contains 15 residues.